Following are 5 T cell receptor beta chains from one sample sequenced in a study of T cell responses to AZD1222 COVID-19 vaccine. The repertoire was sequenced with immunoSEQ multiplex PCR; TCRdb's copy has only in-frame clones and lacks some. Of about 69,000 clones listed, roughly 80% are singletons. The input for sequencing was peripheral blood, taken 28 days after the second AZD1222 dose. The origin of the receptors is an adult who received the AZD1222 COVID-19 vaccine.

This clone was seen a handful of times. This rearrangement joins TRBV6-5 to TRBJ1-5; unclear D gene. The germline gives CDR1 MNHEY, CDR2 SVGAGI. V was clipped by 5 bases and J by 3 bases, with 11 bases between them. The CDR3 consists of 14 residues. The CDR3 sequence is CASSPSGNNQPQHF. In DNA form, the CDR3 reads TGTGCCAGCAGTCCGTCGGGGAACAATCAGCCCCAGCATTTT.

This clone was seen only once. V and J are TRBV6-2 or TRBV6-3 and TRBJ1-5, with D possibly being TRBD1 (5 bases). V was clipped by 6 bases and J by 0 bases, with 15 bases between them. The germline V gene has CDR1 MNHEY and CDR2 SVGEGT. The CDR3 loop spans 16 amino acids. This chain's CDR3 is CASSLGTFGSNQPQHF. The CDR3, as DNA: TGTGCCAGCAGCCTTGGGACTTTCGGTAGCAATCAGCCCCAGCATTTT.

The V gene is TRBV21-1, the J gene TRBJ1-5; the D call of TRBD1 is as the table states it, not checked on the DNA. TRBV21-1 is deemed a pseudogene. CDR3 length: 17 residues. The CDR3 is CASSRRDRGSVNQPQHF. The DNA of the CDR3 is TGTGCCAGCAGCCGCCGGGACAGGGGATCGGTCAATCAGCCCCAGCATTTT.

This clone was observed once. The gene calls are TRBV4-2 and TRBJ2-7; 9 nucleotides agree with TRBD2. The J segment lost 4 bases and the V segment lost 3 bases, leaving 1 base of the junction unmatched. The CDR3 is 13 amino acids. Per the germline V gene, CDR1 is LGHNA and CDR2 is YNFKEQ. The CDR3 DNA is TGTGCCAGCAGCCATAGCGGGGGTTACGAGCAGTACTTC. It encodes CASSHSGGYEQYF.

The V call is TRBV6-5, the J call TRBJ2-7, with TRBD1 as a possible D gene (6 bases). The CDR3 spans 13 residues. Trimming shortened V by 6 bases and J by 4 bases, and 13 bases separated the two germline ends. Germline V gene data show CDR1 as MNHEY and CDR2 as SVGAGI. In nucleotides, the CDR3 is TGTGCCAGCAGCATGGACAGACCTTACGAGCAGTACTTC. It specifies CASSMDRPYEQYF.